The 2 T cell receptor beta chains reported below all come from one sample, sequenced in a study of graft-versus-host responses after intestinal transplantation. Method: immunoSEQ multiplex PCR; TCRdb's copy keeps in-frame clones and lacks some. The repertoire holds about 47,000 clones, with around 96% as singletons. These TCRs are of unknown antigen specificity. The source material was unstimulated CD8+ T cells sorted from spleen or lymph node cells, sampled before transplant. The receptors derive from a human donor who was the organ donor for an intestinal transplant.

The genes are TRBV30 and TRBJ2-1; D not resolved. The CDR3 totals 13 residues. Germline lookup yields CDR1 GTSNPN and CDR2 SVGIG (reference sequence). V was clipped by 2 bases and J by 4 bases, with 9 bases between them. CDR3 amino acids: CAWSPEPYNEQFF. The DNA of the CDR3 is TGTGCCTGGAGTCCGGAACCGTACAATGAGCAGTTCTTC. The full variable domain, in which reference TRBV30 and TRBJ2-1 provide the parts outside the CDR3, is SQTIHQWPATLVQPVGSPLSLECTVEGTSNPNLYWYRQAAGRGLQLLFYSVGIGQISSEVPQNLSASRPQDRQFILSSKKLLLSDSGFYLCAWSPEPYNEQFFGPGTRLTVL.

The CDR3 protein is CASSVQDPNYGYTF. CDR3 nucleotides: TGCGCCAGCAGTGTACAGGATCCTAACTATGGCTACACCTTC. The chain links TRBV10-1 to TRBJ1-2; TRBD1 is a possible D gene (5 bases). V lost 4 bases and J lost 0, with 9 bases in between. CDR1 and CDR2 (germline): WNHNN, SYGVQD (reference sequence). The length of the CDR3 is 14 residues.